The 12 T cell receptor beta chains in this list originate from one sample, sequenced in a study of T cells in Graves' hyperthyroidism and ophthalmopathy (dated by TCRdb to about 2019). The protocol used for the library was multiplex PCR. The sequencer listed for this sample is Illumina HiSeq 2000. TCR beta CDR3 regions were amplified from RNA transcripts. The TCR CDR3 was subjected to a first round of RT-PCR using the HTBI primer set and the Qiagen OneStep RT-PCR kit. TCRdb reprocessed the public reads (quality trimming at Q25 with fastp, clone calling with MiXCR) and kept in-frame beta chains. Each CDR3 protein gets just one entry, which takes the most common genes and DNA from the rows behind it. The sample table holds 300,000 to 400,000 distinct CDR3 sequences, of which roughly 13% were seen once. The ten largest clonotypes hold about 10% of the sample. The specimen was blood. The receptors shown here come from a woman in her sixties with Graves' hyperthyroidism.

This clonotype was recorded at least ten times. The chain joins TRBV29-1 to TRBJ1-1, with 11 nucleotides matching TRBD1. CDR1 and CDR2 from the germline V gene are SQVTM and ANQGSEA. The CDR3 is 15 residues long. Losses at the gene ends were 4 bases for V and 0 bases for J; bases not matched to a gene: 4. The CDR3 DNA is TGCAGCGTTGGGGACAGGGGGGGCCTGAACACTGAAGCTTTCTTT. It is translated as CSVGDRGGLNTEAFF. Based on the CDR3 plus reference TRBV29-1 and TRBJ1-1, the full variable domain is SAVISQKPSRDICQRGTSLTIQCQVDSQVTMMFWYRQQPGQSLTLIATANQGSEATYESGFVIDKFPISRPNLTFSTLTVSNMSPEDSSIYLCSVGDRGGLNTEAFFGQGTRLTVV.

This clonotype was detected ten times or more. The V gene is TRBV2, the J gene TRBJ1-2, with D tentatively TRBD1 (5 bases). CDR1 SNHLY and CDR2 FYNNEI come from the germline V gene. The CDR3 spans 12 residues. V lost 6 bases and J 8 bases, leaving 13 bases between the germline ends. CDR3 sequence reads: CASSRRAGGYTF. Written as DNA, the CDR3 is TGTGCCAGCAGCCGCAGGGCCGGGGGCTACACCTTC. The complete variable domain, with remaining parts taken from reference TRBV2 and TRBJ1-2, reads EPEVTQTPSHQVTQMGQEVILRCVPISNHLYFYWYRQILGQKVEFLVSFYNNEISEKSEIFDDQFSVERPDGSNFTLKIRSTKLEDSAMYFCASSRRAGGYTFGSGTRLTVV.

Many counts were recorded for this clonotype. This chain joins TRBV18 and TRBJ2-7, with 7 positions matching TRBD1. Germline V gives CDR1 KGHSH, CDR2 LQKENI. Unmatched junction bases numbered 5, after V lost 2 bases and J lost 4 bases. The CDR3 sequence is 14 residues long. The CDR3 is CASSPDRDVYEQYF. The CDR3 bases are TGTGCCAGCTCACCAGACAGGGATGTGTACGAGCAGTACTTC.

Many counts were recorded for this clonotype. V usage is TRBV7-3 and J usage is TRBJ2-5; D is uncertain. This CDR3 contains 13 residues. V lost 5 bases and J 5 bases, leaving 12 bases between the germline ends. CDR1 and CDR2 (germline): SGHTA, FQGTGA. The CDR3, as DNA: TGTGCCAGCAGCGTGAAAGGATCGGAGACCCAGTACTTC. It encodes CASSVKGSETQYF.

This clonotype has at least ten counts. V is TRBV12-3 or TRBV12-4 and J is TRBJ2-3; TRBD2 is a possible D gene (5 bases). The CDR3 consists of 13 residues. With 3 bases removed from V and 3 bases from J, the gap between germline ends came to 7 bases. The CDR3 spells CASSFGETDTQYF. CDR3 DNA sequence: TGTGCCAGCAGTTTCGGGGAAACAGATACGCAGTATTTT.

This clonotype was counted ten times or more. The genes are TRBV11-3 and TRBJ2-1; 7 bases line up with TRBD1. The J segment lost 7 bases and the V segment lost 5 bases, leaving 14 bases of the junction unmatched. The CDR3 totals 16 residues. Germline CDR1 is SGHNT and CDR2 is YENEEA. CDR3 coding DNA: TGTGCCAGCAGCCCCCCCAGACAGGGTACCATGAATGAGCAGTTCTTC. It codes for CASSPPRQGTMNEQFF.

This clonotype occurred many times. The chain carries TRBV20-1 and TRBJ2-1; 9 nucleotides agree with TRBD1. After removal of 0 bases from V and 7 bases from J, the junction contained 10 bases not matched to a gene. The V gene's germline CDR1 is DFQATT and CDR2 SNEGSKA (reference sequence). The CDR3 sequence is 16 residues long. The CDR3 loop is CSARDSGTGLRNEQFF. The CDR3, as DNA: TGCAGTGCTAGAGATTCCGGGACAGGGTTAAGGAATGAGCAGTTCTTC.

Worth noting for this clonotype: This may arise from a read error, as a much more abundant clone is one base away. The genes are TRBV28 and TRBJ2-2; D may be TRBD2 (5 bases). CDR1 is MDHEN, CDR2 SYDVKM, per germline. With 11 bases removed from V and 6 bases from J, the gap between germline ends came to 16 bases. The CDR3 covers 13 residues. The DNA of the CDR3 is TGTGCCTTAGGGTGGAGGTACGCCGGGGAGCTGTTTTTT. This gives the protein CALGWRYAGELFF. The full variable domain, rest sourced from reference TRBV28 and TRBJ2-2, is DVKVTQSSRYLVKRTGEKVFLECVQDMDHENMFWYRQDPGLGLRLIYFSYDVKMKEKGDIPEGYSVSREKKERFSLILESASTNQTSMYLCALGWRYAGELFFGEGSRLTVL.

This clonotype has at least ten counts. The rearrangement uses TRBV20-1 and TRBJ1-1; D not resolved. The CDR3 has 13 residues. Trimming cost V 6 bases and J 1 base, with 12 bases left between them. CDR1 is DFQATT, CDR2 SNEGSKA, per germline (reference sequence). Here the CDR3 DNA reads TGCAGTGCCGAAACGAATGGGAACACTGAAGCTTTCTTT. This encodes CSAETNGNTEAFF.

This clonotype was seen a handful of times. A much larger clone lies a single base off, so this may be a read error. This rearrangement joins TRBV20-1 to TRBJ2-5; TRBD2 aligns across 13 bases. This CDR3 is built from 15 residues. CDR1 and CDR2 from the germline V gene are DFQATT and SNEGSKA (reference sequence). The CDR3 protein is CGARGLAGVEETQYF. For the CDR3, the DNA is TGCGGTGCTAGAGGACTAGCGGGAGTTGAAGAGACCCAGTACTTC.

This clonotype was seen repeatedly, ten times or more. This chain joins TRBV5-1 and TRBJ2-4; 9 nucleotides agree with TRBD1. The germline CDR1 and CDR2 sequences are SGHRS and YFSETQ. There are 17 residues in the CDR3. V trimming: 0 bases; J trimming: 3 bases; junction bases outside the gene matches: 7. In nucleotides, the CDR3 is TGCGCCAGCAGCTTGGGGGGACAGGGAAGGTTCAAAAACATTCAGTACTTC. Translating gives CASSLGGQGRFKNIQYF.

This clonotype came up a few times. The chain carries TRBV5-1 and TRBJ2-6; tentative D call: TRBD1 (5 bases). This CDR3 is built from 15 residues. CDR1 is SGHRS, CDR2 YFSETQ, per germline. Trimming pared 5 bases from V and 0 bases from J, leaving 9 bases between. This CDR3 is CASSIGDSGANVLTF. The CDR3 nucleotides are TGCGCCAGCAGTATAGGGGACTCTGGGGCCAACGTCCTGACTTTC.